Each of the 22 T cell receptor beta chains below was sequenced from the same sample in a study of somatic mutations in cytotoxic T cells in rheumatoid arthritis. Measured with immunoSEQ multiplex PCR; TCRdb has only the in-frame clones, and not every one. The table lists just over 30,000 clones, approximately 78% of them singletons, with 8.4% in the top ten. The material sequenced was CD8+ T cells sorted from blood. The source of these receptors is an adult with rheumatoid arthritis.

The chain recombines TRBV7-8 with TRBJ2-7; 7 positions agree with TRBD2. The ends lost 5 bases at V and 0 bases at J; junction bases unmatched: 7. The CDR3 totals 15 residues. Germline CDR1 is SGHVS and CDR2 is FQNEAQ. CDR3 in amino acids: CASSPRTRSSYEQYF. CDR3 DNA sequence: TGTGCCAGCAGCCCCCGGACTAGGAGCTCCTACGAGCAGTACTTC.

The genes are TRBV19 and TRBJ2-7; 7 nucleotides align to TRBD1. The V gene end was trimmed by 3 bases and the J gene end by 2 bases; junction bases not matched to a gene: 7. The CDR3 has 15 residues. The germline CDR1 and CDR2 sequences are LNHDA and SQIVND (reference sequence). The CDR3 sequence is CASSINDRATYEQYF. Here the CDR3 DNA reads TGTGCCAGTAGTATCAACGACAGGGCAACCTACGAGCAGTACTTC.

This clone has only a few counts. The rearrangement links TRBV4-2 to TRBJ2-6; perhaps TRBD2 as D (6 bases). The CDR3 extends over 16 amino acids. Germline CDR1 and CDR2: LGHNA and YNFKEQ. V dropped 0 bases and J dropped 4 bases, with 10 bases sitting between them. CDR3 sequence reads: CASSQDRGSGANVLTF. The CDR3 region has the DNA TGTGCCAGCAGCCAAGATCGGGGGTCCGGGGCCAACGTCCTGACTTTC.

The V and J genes are TRBV10-3 and TRBJ1-2, with TRBD1 matching 7 bases. Germline V gene sequence: CDR1 ENHRY, CDR2 SYGVKD. With 6 bases clipped from V and 4 bases from J, the junction kept 11 bases outside the gene matches. This CDR3 is 15 amino acids long. The CDR3 DNA reads as TGTGCCATCAGCGAGGGGGCAACGGGACTCTATGGCTACACCTTC. Its protein is CAISEGATGLYGYTF.

The sample holds a few counts of this clone. The gene calls are TRBV29-1 and TRBJ1-2; D is perhaps TRBD1 (6 bases). The germline CDR1 and CDR2 sequences are SQVTM and ANQGSEA. This CDR3 has 12 amino acids. Trimming stripped 7 bases from V and 3 bases from J, with 12 bases between. The CDR3 DNA reads as TGCAGCGCTGGGCCAGGGGACTATGGCTACACCTTC. Translated, it gives CSAGPGDYGYTF.

This rearrangement joins TRBV5-1 to TRBJ1-6; 7 bases line up with TRBD1. With V trimmed by 1 base and J by 7 bases, 8 bases remained unmatched. Germline V CDR1 and CDR2: SGHRS, YFSETQ. The CDR3 is made up of 16 amino acids. This CDR3 is CASSLSWDSTNSPLHF. CDR3 in DNA: TGCGCCAGCAGCTTGAGTTGGGACAGCACCAATTCACCCCTCCACTTT.

The chain links TRBV10-3 to TRBJ2-1; 13 bases line up with TRBD2. This CDR3 comprises 14 residues. V lost 4 bases and J lost 10; bases outside the gene matches: 4. Germline CDR1 is ENHRY and CDR2 is SYGVKD. The CDR3 nucleotides are TGTGCCATCAGTGGGGGACTAGCGGGATGGGAGCAGTTCTTC. Translation: CAISGGLAGWEQFF.

The J gene is TRBJ2-7, the V gene TRBV5-1; TRBD2 agrees at 9 bases. With 4 bases clipped from V and 6 bases from J, the junction kept 17 bases outside the gene matches. This CDR3 has 17 residues. Germline V gene lookup returns CDR1 SGHRS and CDR2 YFSETQ. The CDR3: CASSQHKGRGGRIEQYF. CDR3 DNA sequence: TGCGCCAGCAGCCAACATAAGGGGCGGGGGGGCCGGATCGAGCAGTACTTC.

CDR3 residues: CASSLRQGGQPQHF. In DNA form, the CDR3 reads TGTGCCAGCAGTTTAAGACAGGGCGGCCAGCCCCAGCATTTT. The V and J genes are TRBV27 and TRBJ1-5; 7 bases align to TRBD1. CDR1 is MNHEY, CDR2 SMNVEV, per germline (reference sequence). The trim removed 2 bases at V and 7 bases at J, leaving 5 bases unmatched. The CDR3 length is 14 residues.

Only one count was recorded for this clone. The chain employs TRBV7-9 and TRBJ2-2; a weak D match, TRBD2 (6 bases). Germline lookup yields CDR1 SEHNR and CDR2 FQNEAQ (reference sequence). V was shortened by 2 bases and J by 5 bases, with 15 bases between the two germline ends. CDR3 length: 16 residues. The CDR3 region has the DNA TGTGCCAGCAGCTTACAAGGCCACCGGGGGACCGGGGAGCTGTTTTTT. Encoded protein: CASSLQGHRGTGELFF.

The gene calls are TRBV6-1 and TRBJ1-2; the D is unclear. V shed 0 bases and J shed 0 bases, with 5 bases lying between them. CDR1 is MNHNS and CDR2 is SASEGT in the germline V gene. This CDR3 contains 14 residues. The CDR3 DNA follows: TGTGCCAGCAGTGAAGCCACCTCTAACTATGGCTACACCTTC. Translation: CASSEATSNYGYTF.

This rearrangement joins TRBV5-1 to TRBJ2-7; 13 nucleotides align to TRBD2. The V gene end was trimmed by 4 bases and the J gene end by 7 bases; junction bases not matched to a gene: 8. CDR1 is SGHRS, CDR2 YFSETQ, per germline. CDR3 length: 15 amino acids. CDR3 sequence (DNA): TGCGCCAGCAGCCCGGGACTAGCGGGACCCCCGGAGCAGTACTTC. It codes for CASSPGLAGPPEQYF.

The J gene is TRBJ2-3, the V gene TRBV6-1, with 7 bases fitting TRBD2. This CDR3 spans 17 amino acids. Trimming took 1 base from V and 2 from J; bases not matched to a gene: 9. CDR1 is MNHNS and CDR2 is SASEGT in the germline V gene. The CDR3 bases are TGTGCCAGCAGTGAAGGAGGGCTAGCGGAAACCACAGATACGCAGTATTTT. Translation gives CASSEGGLAETTDTQYF.

The chain links TRBV11-2 to TRBJ2-7; D is perhaps TRBD1 or TRBD2 (5 bases each). Trimming shortened V by 1 base and J by 4 bases, and 14 bases separated the two germline ends. Germline lookup yields CDR1 SGHAT and CDR2 FQNNGV. The CDR3 runs 15 residues. This chain's CDR3 is CASSLVGERLYEQYF. The DNA for the CDR3 is TGTGCCAGCAGCTTAGTGGGGGAGCGACTATACGAGCAGTACTTC.

The chain joins TRBV9 to TRBJ2-5; D call uncertain. V lost 0 bases and J lost 5, with 5 bases in between. This CDR3 is built from 12 residues. In germline, CDR1 is SGDLS, CDR2 YYNGEE. CDR3: CASSVDEETQYF. For the CDR3, the DNA is TGTGCCAGCAGCGTAGACGAGGAGACCCAGTACTTC.

J is TRBJ2-2 and V is TRBV19; 7 nucleotides line up with TRBD1. The CDR3 totals 16 residues. V trimming: 2 bases; J trimming: 1 base; junction bases outside the gene matches: 4. Germline V gene sequence: CDR1 LNHDA, CDR2 SQIVND (reference sequence). CDR3 region: CASSIFRTGNTGELFF. CDR3 sequence (DNA): TGTGCCAGTAGTATATTCCGGACAGGGAACACCGGGGAGCTGTTTTTT.

This CDR3 reads CASSLLAREQFF. The CDR3 DNA reads TGTGCCAGCAGCTTACTAGCGCGGGAGCAGTTCTTC. V and J are TRBV13 and TRBJ2-1; TRBD2 is a possible D gene (6 bases). The germline V gene has CDR1 PRHDT and CDR2 FYEKMQ (reference sequence). The germline V and J ends were trimmed by 2 bases and 10 bases, with 9 bases remaining between them. This CDR3 comprises 12 residues.

The V and J genes are TRBV9 and TRBJ2-3; D perhaps matches TRBD2 (7 bases). The germline V gene encodes CDR1 SGDLS and CDR2 YYNGEE. The CDR3 is made up of 16 amino acids. Trimming pared 3 bases from V and 5 bases from J, leaving 19 bases between. CDR3 bases: TGTGCCAGCAGCGACGGCGGGCGGGGGCGAGAAGATACGCAGTATTTT. This sequence encodes CASSDGGRGREDTQYF.

This sequence joins TRBV6-5 and TRBJ2-3; 7 bases are shared with TRBD2. V shed 5 bases, J shed 2 bases, and the junction held 7 bases outside the gene matches. The CDR3 contains 15 residues. From germline, CDR1 is MNHEY and CDR2 SVGAGI. The DNA of the CDR3 is TGTGCCAGCAGTCCCACCGGGACTAACACAGATACGCAGTATTTT. Translated, it gives CASSPTGTNTDTQYF.

The chain recombines TRBV9 with TRBJ2-4, with D possibly matching TRBD1 (6 bases). V lost 0 bases and J lost 4, with 14 bases in between. CDR3 length: 16 amino acids. Per germline, CDR1 SGDLS and CDR2 YYNGEE. CDR3 nucleotide sequence: TGTGCCAGCAGCGTAGAAGGACAGAGTCTTAAAAACATTCAGTACTTC. Protein sequence: CASSVEGQSLKNIQYF.

The V and J genes are TRBV5-1 and TRBJ2-1; D is perhaps TRBD1 (6 bases). Germline CDR1 and CDR2: SGHRS and YFSETQ. There are 14 residues in the CDR3. Trimming took off 1 base at V and 4 bases at J, with 9 bases between the two ends. CDR3 coding DNA: TGCGCCAGCAGCTTGACAGGGAATTACAATGAGCAGTTCTTC. It codes for CASSLTGNYNEQFF.

The chain joins TRBV6-1 to TRBJ1-1, with D uncertain. The CDR3 covers 14 residues. CDR1 and CDR2 from the germline V gene are MNHNS and SASEGT. With 2 bases removed from V and 1 base from J, the gap between germline ends came to 8 bases. In DNA, the CDR3 is TGTGCCAGCAGTGAAAAAGAGGAGAACACTGAAGCTTTCTTT. Its translation: CASSEKEENTEAFF.